The next 10 T cell receptor beta chains were all read from a single sample in a study of cytomegalovirus exposure and HLA in healthy donors. Primers: 60 Vbeta forward and 13 Jbeta reverse. Here immunoSEQ multiplex PCR was the method, and the copy in TCRdb shows in-frame clones only, minus some. The table records about 98,000 clones, roughly 76% of them present only once. Sequencing was performed on PBMCs. These receptors all come from a middle-aged man in good health and CMV-seronegative.

V usage is TRBV4-1 and J usage is TRBJ2-7; 8 bases align to TRBD1. The germline V gene has CDR1 MGHRA and CDR2 YSYEKL. The junction had 3 bases not matched to a gene; V was cut back by 2 bases and J by 6 bases. The CDR3 totals 13 residues. The CDR3 protein is CASSQQGAVEQYF. The CDR3 DNA reads TGCGCCAGCAGCCAACAGGGGGCGGTCGAGCAGTACTTC.

There are many counts of this clone. This rearrangement joins TRBV15 to TRBJ1-4, with TRBD1 matching 10 bases. Trimming cost V 7 bases and J 6 bases; bases outside gene matches: 8. The germline V gene encodes CDR1 LNHNV and CDR2 YYDKDF (reference sequence). The CDR3 length is 15 residues. CDR3 loop: CATNPTGGSHEKLFF. CDR3 bases: TGTGCCACCAACCCGACAGGGGGCAGCCATGAAAAACTGTTTTTT. The variable domain in full, with the rest retrieved from reference TRBV15 and TRBJ1-4, is DAMVIQNPRYQVTQFGKPVTLSCSQTLNHNVMYWYQQKSSQAPKLLFHYYDKDFNNEADTPDNFQSRRPNTSFCFLDIRSPGLGDTAMYLCATNPTGGSHEKLFFGSGTQLSVL.

V gene TRBV28 combines with J gene TRBJ1-1, with 9 positions matching TRBD1. V lost 2 bases to trimming and J lost 4 bases; unmatched junction nucleotides: 2. Germline V gene sequence: CDR1 MDHEN, CDR2 SYDVKM. This CDR3 is 14 amino acids long. Here the CDR3 DNA reads TGTGCCAGCAGTTTAAGGACAGGGGTCACTGAAGCTTTCTTT. Translated: CASSLRTGVTEAFF.

In this sample, this clone turned up a few times. The chain combines TRBV19 with TRBJ1-5, with TRBD1 identical over 9 bases. The germline V gene encodes CDR1 LNHDA and CDR2 SQIVND (reference sequence). CDR3 length: 14 amino acids. V lost 5 bases and J lost 3; bases outside the gene matches: 2. The CDR3 sequence: CASSGDRANQPQHF. CDR3 in DNA: TGTGCCAGTAGTGGGGACAGGGCCAATCAGCCCCAGCATTTT.

This chain links TRBV6-5 with TRBJ1-4; possible D gene TRBD1, 5 bases. Germline V gene data show CDR1 as MNHEY and CDR2 as SVGAGI. Trimming pared 5 bases from V and 5 bases from J, leaving 15 bases between. CDR3 size: 15 residues. In nucleotides, the CDR3 is TGTGCCAGCAGTCCGACGACAGCAGCAAATGAAAAACTGTTTTTT. It translates to CASSPTTAANEKLFF.

This clone showed up just a few times. This chain uses TRBV19 with TRBJ2-1; TRBD2 agrees at 14 bases. This CDR3 contains 20 residues. With V trimmed by 8 bases and J by 1 base, 16 bases remained unmatched. CDR1 LNHDA and CDR2 SQIVND come from the germline V gene (reference sequence). This chain's CDR3 is CASAVLGGLAGGLSYNEQFF. Written as DNA, the CDR3 is TGTGCCAGTGCCGTGCTGGGCGGACTAGCGGGGGGCCTATCCTACAATGAGCAGTTCTTC.

V gene TRBV21-1 combines with J gene TRBJ2-3; the DNA was not used to check the table's D call, TRBD1. TRBV21-1 is a pseudogene. The CDR3 contains 15 residues. The CDR3 region has the DNA TGTGCCAGCAGCCAAGTGACAGGGAGCACAGATACGCAGTATTTT. This codes for CASSQVTGSTDTQYF.

Details on this clone: Compared with germline, one end of the junction differs, possibly owing to a read error. The chain links TRBV7-9 to TRBJ2-5; D unclear. In germline, CDR1 is SEHNR, CDR2 FQNEAQ (reference sequence). The CDR3 runs 12 residues. CDR3 DNA sequence: TGTTCCAGCAGCTCCAGTGGAGAGACCCAGTACTTC. Protein product: CSSSSSGETQYF.

V usage is TRBV5-5 and J usage is TRBJ1-1, with a possible D match to TRBD1 (6 bases). The germline gives CDR1 SGHKS, CDR2 YYEKEE (reference sequence). Trimming pared 4 bases from V and 2 bases from J, leaving 9 bases between. The CDR3 contains 13 residues. CDR3 nucleotide sequence: TGTGCCAGCAGCCTGGACAGAAACACTGAAGCTTTCTTT. This gives the protein CASSLDRNTEAFF.

The sample holds a few counts of this clone. This CDR3 is CASSPGAGGGNEQFF. The CDR3 region has the DNA TGCGCCAGCAGCCCGGGGGCGGGAGGAGGGAATGAGCAGTTCTTC. The V call is TRBV4-1, the J call TRBJ2-1; TRBD2 matches 8 bases. Germline loops: CDR1 MGHRA, CDR2 YSYEKL. V was clipped by 4 bases and J by 7 bases; unmatched bases: 9. The CDR3 loop spans 15 amino acids.